This TCR beta chain was retrieved from a study of blood T cell repertoires in COVID-19. Study information: Sites in the United States, Italy and Spain provided acute and convalescent COVID-19 samples. Sources were T cells, B-cell-depleted T cells, or PBMCs; the material itself was cDNA or gDNA.

The CDR3 runs 14 residues. Trimming removed 5 bases at V and 5 bases at J, with 15 bases between. Germline V CDR1 and CDR2: SEHNR, FQNEAQ (reference sequence). Per the study methods: It was from reference gene primer amplification that nucleated cell counts were estimated. The table came from immunoSEQ multiplex PCR; TCRdb's copy has only in-frame clones and leaves some out. The DNA gave D and trimming, while V, J and clone size come from that table. The table has about 200,000 clones, 70% to 90% seen once. The material sequenced was peripheral blood. This sequence joins TRBV7-9 and TRBJ2-5; tentatively, D is TRBD2 (6 bases). The sequence was collected from a woman in her 70s with acute or convalescent COVID-19. CDR3 in amino acids: CASSLGTHGETQYF. The CDR3 DNA sequence: TGTGCCAGCAGCCTCGGGACTCATGGGGAGACCCAGTACTTC.